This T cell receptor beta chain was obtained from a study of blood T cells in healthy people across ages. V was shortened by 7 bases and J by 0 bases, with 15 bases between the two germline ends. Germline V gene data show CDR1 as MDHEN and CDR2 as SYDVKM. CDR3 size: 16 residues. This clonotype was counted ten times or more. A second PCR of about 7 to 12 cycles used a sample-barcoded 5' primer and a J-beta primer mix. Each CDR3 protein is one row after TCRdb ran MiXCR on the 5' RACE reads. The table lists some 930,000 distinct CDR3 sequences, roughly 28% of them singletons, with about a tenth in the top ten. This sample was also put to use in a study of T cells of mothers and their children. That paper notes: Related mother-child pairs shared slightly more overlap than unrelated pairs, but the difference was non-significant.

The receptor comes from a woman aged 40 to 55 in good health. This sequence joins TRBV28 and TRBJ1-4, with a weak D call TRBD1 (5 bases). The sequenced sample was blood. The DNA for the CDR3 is TGTGCCAGCATTAATGACAGAATTGCAACTAATGAAAAACTGTTTTTT. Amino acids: CASINDRIATNEKLFF.